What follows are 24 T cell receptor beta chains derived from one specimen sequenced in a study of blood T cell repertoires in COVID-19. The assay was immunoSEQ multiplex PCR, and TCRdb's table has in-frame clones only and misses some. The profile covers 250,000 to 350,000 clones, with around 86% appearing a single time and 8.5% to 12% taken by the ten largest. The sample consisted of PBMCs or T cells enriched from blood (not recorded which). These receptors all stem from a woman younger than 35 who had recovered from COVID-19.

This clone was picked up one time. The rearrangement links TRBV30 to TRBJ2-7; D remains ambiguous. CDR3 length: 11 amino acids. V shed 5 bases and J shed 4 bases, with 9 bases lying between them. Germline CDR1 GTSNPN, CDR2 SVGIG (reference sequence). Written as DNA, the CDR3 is TGTGCCTGGGGTCCAGGTTACGAGCAGTACTTC. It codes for CAWGPGYEQYF.

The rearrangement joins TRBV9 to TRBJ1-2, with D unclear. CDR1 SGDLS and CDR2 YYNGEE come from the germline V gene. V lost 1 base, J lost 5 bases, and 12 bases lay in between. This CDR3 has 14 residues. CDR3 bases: TGTGCCAGCAGCGTACTGGGCGGCGGGTATGGCTACACCTTC. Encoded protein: CASSVLGGGYGYTF.

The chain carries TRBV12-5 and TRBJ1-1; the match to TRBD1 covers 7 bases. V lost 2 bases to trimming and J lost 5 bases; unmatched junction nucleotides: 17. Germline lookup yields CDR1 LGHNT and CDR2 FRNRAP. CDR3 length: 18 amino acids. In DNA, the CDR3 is TGTGCTAGTGGTTTGCTGCTAGGGGGCGAAGTTGTATTGACTGAAGCTTTCTTT. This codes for CASGLLLGGEVVLTEAFF.

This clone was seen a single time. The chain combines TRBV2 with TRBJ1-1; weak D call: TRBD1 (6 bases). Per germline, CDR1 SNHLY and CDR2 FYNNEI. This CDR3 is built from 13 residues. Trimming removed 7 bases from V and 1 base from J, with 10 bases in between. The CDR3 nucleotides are TGTGCCAGCATGGGGACACCGAACACTGAAGCTTTCTTT. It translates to CASMGTPNTEAFF. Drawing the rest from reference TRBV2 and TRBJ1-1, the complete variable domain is EPEVTQTPSHQVTQMGQEVILRCVPISNHLYFYWYRQILGQKVEFLVSFYNNEISEKSEIFDDQFSVERPDGSNFTLKIRSTKLEDSAMYFCASMGTPNTEAFFGQGTRLTVV.

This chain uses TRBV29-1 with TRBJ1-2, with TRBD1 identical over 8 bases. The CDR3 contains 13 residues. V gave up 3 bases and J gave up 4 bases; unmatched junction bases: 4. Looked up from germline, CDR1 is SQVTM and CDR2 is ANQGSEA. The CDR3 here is CSVEETGVYGYTF. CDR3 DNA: TGCAGCGTTGAGGAGACAGGGGTCTATGGCTACACCTTC.

CDR3 coding DNA: TGCAGTGCTAGTGGGCGGGGTGACTCCTACGAGCAGTACTTC. It is translated as CSASGRGDSYEQYF. The chain employs TRBV20-1 and TRBJ2-7; D is perhaps TRBD2 (6 bases). The CDR3 has 14 amino acids. V was pared by 3 bases and J by 0 bases, with 12 bases between. Germline values: CDR1 DFQATT, CDR2 SNEGSKA (reference sequence).

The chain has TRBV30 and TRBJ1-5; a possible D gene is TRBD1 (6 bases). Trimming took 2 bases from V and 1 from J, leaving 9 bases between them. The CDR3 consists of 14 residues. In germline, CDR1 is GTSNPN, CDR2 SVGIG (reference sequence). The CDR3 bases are TGTGCCTGGAGTCTGGGGGCGAGCAATCAGCCCCAGCATTTT. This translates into CAWSLGASNQPQHF.

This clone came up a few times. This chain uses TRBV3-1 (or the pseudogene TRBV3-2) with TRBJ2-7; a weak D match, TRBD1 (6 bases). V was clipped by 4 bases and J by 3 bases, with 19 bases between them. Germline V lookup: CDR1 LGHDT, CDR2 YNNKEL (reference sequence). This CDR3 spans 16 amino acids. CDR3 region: CASSPTIRDTLYEQYF. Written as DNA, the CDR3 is TGTGCCAGCAGCCCTACAATCCGGGACACCCTCTACGAGCAGTACTTC.

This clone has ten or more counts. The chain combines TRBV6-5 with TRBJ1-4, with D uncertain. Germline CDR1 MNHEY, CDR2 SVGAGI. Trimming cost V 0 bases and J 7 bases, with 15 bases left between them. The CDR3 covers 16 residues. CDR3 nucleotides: TGTGCCAGCAGTTACTCGAGCCGTTCCTGGGCTGAAAAACTGTTTTTT. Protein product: CASSYSSRSWAEKLFF.

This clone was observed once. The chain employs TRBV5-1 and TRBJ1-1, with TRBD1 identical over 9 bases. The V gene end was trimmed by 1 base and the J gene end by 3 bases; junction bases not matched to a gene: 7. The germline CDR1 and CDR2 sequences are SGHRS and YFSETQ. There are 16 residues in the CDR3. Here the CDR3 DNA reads TGCGCCAGCAGCTTGTGGGGGACAGGGCTCGACACTGAAGCTTTCTTT. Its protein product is CASSLWGTGLDTEAFF.

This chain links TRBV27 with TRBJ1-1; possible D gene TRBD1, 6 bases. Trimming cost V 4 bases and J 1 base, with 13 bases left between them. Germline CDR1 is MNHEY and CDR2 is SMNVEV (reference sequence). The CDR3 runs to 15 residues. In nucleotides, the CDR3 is TGTGCCAGCAGTTCACCGGGACACCAGAACACTGAAGCTTTCTTT. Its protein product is CASSSPGHQNTEAFF.

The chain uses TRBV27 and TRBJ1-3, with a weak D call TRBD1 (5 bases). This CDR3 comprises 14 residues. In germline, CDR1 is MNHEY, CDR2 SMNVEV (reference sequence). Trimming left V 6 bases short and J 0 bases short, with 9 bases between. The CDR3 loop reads CASSPRVSGNTIYF. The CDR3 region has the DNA TGTGCCAGCAGCCCCAGGGTCTCTGGAAACACCATATATTTT.

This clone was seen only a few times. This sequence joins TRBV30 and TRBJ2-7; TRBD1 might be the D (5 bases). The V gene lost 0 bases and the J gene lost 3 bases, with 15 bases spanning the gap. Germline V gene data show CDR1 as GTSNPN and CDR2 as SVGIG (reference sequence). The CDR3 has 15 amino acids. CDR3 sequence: CAWSVGVGLRYEQYF. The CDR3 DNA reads TGTGCCTGGAGTGTAGGGGTAGGTTTACGCTACGAGCAGTACTTC.

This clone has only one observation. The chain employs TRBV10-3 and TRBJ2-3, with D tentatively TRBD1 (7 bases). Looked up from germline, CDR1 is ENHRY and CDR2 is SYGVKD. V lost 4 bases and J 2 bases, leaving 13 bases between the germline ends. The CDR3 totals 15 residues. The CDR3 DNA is TGTGCCATCAGTGCCTCAGGGGGGTTCACAGATACGCAGTATTTT. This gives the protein CAISASGGFTDTQYF.

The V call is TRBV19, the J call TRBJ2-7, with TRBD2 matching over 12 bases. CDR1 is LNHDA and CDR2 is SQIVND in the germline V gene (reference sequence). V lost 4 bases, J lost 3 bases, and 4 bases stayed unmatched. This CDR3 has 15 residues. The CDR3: CASSTRTSGNYEQYF. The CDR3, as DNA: TGTGCCAGTAGTACCCGGACTAGCGGGAACTACGAGCAGTACTTC.

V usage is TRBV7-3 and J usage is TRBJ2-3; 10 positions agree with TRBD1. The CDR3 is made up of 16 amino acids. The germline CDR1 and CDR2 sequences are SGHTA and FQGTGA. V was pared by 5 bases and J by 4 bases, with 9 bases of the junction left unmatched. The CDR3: CASSPGQGRGPDTQYF. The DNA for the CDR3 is TGTGCCAGCAGCCCGGGACAGGGGAGGGGCCCAGATACGCAGTATTTT.

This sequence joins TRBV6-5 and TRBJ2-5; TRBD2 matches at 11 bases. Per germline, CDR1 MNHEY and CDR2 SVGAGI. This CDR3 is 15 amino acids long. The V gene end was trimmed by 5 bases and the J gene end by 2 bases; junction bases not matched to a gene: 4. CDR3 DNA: TGTGCCAGCAGTCGACTAGCGGGAAATCAAGAGACCCAGTACTTC. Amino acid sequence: CASSRLAGNQETQYF.

The CDR3 loop reads CASSVGYMVTEAFF. CDR3 sequence (DNA): TGTGCCAGCAGCGTAGGTTACATGGTCACTGAAGCTTTCTTT. This rearrangement joins TRBV9 to TRBJ1-1; D remains ambiguous. The CDR3 has 14 amino acids. Trimming left V 0 bases short and J 4 bases short, with 10 bases between. Germline V CDR1 and CDR2: SGDLS, YYNGEE.

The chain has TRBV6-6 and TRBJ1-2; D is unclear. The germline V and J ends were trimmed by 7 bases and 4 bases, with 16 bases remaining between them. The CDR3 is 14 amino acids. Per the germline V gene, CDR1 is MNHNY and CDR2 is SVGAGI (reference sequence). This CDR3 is CASTQPDRGYGYTF. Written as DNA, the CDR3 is TGTGCCAGCACTCAGCCAGACCGGGGCTATGGCTACACCTTC.

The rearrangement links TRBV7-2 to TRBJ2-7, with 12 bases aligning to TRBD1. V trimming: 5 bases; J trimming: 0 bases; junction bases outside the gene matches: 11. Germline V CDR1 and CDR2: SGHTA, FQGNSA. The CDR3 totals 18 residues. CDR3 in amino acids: CASSQLGQGAAISYEQYF. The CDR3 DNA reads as TGTGCCAGCAGCCAGTTGGGACAGGGGGCTGCTATCTCCTACGAGCAGTACTTC.

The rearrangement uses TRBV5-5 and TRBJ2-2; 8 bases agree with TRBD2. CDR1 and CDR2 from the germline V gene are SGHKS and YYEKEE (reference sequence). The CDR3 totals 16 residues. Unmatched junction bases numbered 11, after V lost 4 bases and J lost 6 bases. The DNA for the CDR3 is TGTGCCAGCAGCGTGACCGGGACTAGGGTACCCGGGGAGCTGTTTTTT. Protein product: CASSVTGTRVPGELFF.

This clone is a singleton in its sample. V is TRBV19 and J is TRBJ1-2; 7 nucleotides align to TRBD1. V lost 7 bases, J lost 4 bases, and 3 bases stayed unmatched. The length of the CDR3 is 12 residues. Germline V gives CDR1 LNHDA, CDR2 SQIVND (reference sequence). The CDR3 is CASTGTVYGYTF. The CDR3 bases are TGTGCCAGTACCGGGACAGTCTATGGCTACACCTTC.

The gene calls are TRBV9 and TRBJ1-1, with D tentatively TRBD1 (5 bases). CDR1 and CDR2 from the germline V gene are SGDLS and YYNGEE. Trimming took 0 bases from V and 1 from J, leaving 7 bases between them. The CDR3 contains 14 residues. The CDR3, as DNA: TGTGCCAGCAGCGTAGACAGGACGAACACTGAAGCTTTCTTT. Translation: CASSVDRTNTEAFF.

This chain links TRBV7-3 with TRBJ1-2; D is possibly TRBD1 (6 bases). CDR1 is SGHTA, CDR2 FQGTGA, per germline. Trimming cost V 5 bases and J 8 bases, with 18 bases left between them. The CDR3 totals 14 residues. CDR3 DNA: TGTGCCAGCAGCCCAGGACACAGGGAAGCAGGCTACACCTTC. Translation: CASSPGHREAGYTF.